These 27 T cell receptor beta chains share one sample of origin, sequenced in a study of blood T cell repertoires in COVID-19. Repertoires were generated with immunoSEQ multiplex PCR, while TCRdb's copy carries only in-frame clones and drops some. Of around 250,000 clones in the sample, about 82% were seen once. The sequencing input was PBMCs or T cells enriched from blood (not recorded which). The receptor set was obtained from a woman between 45 and 65 years old who had recovered from COVID-19.

The genes are TRBV7-2 and TRBJ1-1, with D possibly matching TRBD1 (6 bases). Trimming pared 1 base from V and 9 bases from J, leaving 12 bases between. Germline V gene data show CDR1 as SGHTA and CDR2 as FQGNSA. There are 13 residues in the CDR3. The CDR3 is CASSLDGGIQAFF. DNA of the CDR3: TGTGCCAGCAGCTTAGATGGGGGCATCCAAGCTTTCTTT.

V is TRBV3-1 (or the pseudogene TRBV3-2) and J is TRBJ1-2; D not resolved. CDR1 is LGHDT and CDR2 is YNNKEL in the germline V gene (reference sequence). CDR3 length: 16 residues. V was cut by 1 base and J by 4 bases, with 16 bases left in between. The CDR3 loop is CASSQGGEGGIYGYTF. The CDR3 coding sequence is TGTGCCAGCAGCCAAGGAGGTGAAGGAGGTATCTATGGCTACACCTTC.

This clone is a singleton in its sample. This chain links TRBV10-3 with TRBJ1-6, with TRBD1 identical over 7 bases. CDR1 and CDR2 from the germline V gene are ENHRY and SYGVKD. Trimming took 2 bases from V and 10 from J; bases not matched to a gene: 5. The length of the CDR3 is 14 residues. The CDR3 region has the DNA TGTGCCATCAGTGAGGAAACAGGGGAATCACCCCTCCACTTT. It codes for CAISEETGESPLHF.

This clone has only one observation. The chain recombines TRBV29-1 with TRBJ1-1, with D possibly matching TRBD1 (5 bases). CDR3 size: 14 residues. V lost 1 base and J 0 bases, leaving 9 bases between the germline ends. Germline CDR1 is SQVTM and CDR2 is ANQGSEA. CDR3 protein: CSVEGQLLNTEAFF. The CDR3 nucleotides read TGCAGCGTTGAAGGACAGCTTTTGAACACTGAAGCTTTCTTT. The variable domain in full, completed from reference TRBV29-1 and TRBJ1-1, reads SAVISQKPSRDICQRGTSLTIQCQVDSQVTMMFWYRQQPGQSLTLIATANQGSEATYESGFVIDKFPISRPNLTFSTLTVSNMSPEDSSIYLCSVEGQLLNTEAFFGQGTRLTVV.

The V and J genes are TRBV30 and TRBJ1-1; D is uncertain. CDR1 and CDR2 from the germline V gene are GTSNPN and SVGIG (reference sequence). This CDR3 is built from 11 residues. V shed 2 bases and J shed 8 bases, with 9 bases lying between them. The CDR3 here is CAWSFRVEAFF. DNA of the CDR3: TGTGCCTGGAGTTTCCGGGTCGAAGCTTTCTTT.

With respect to this clone: Other nucleotide sequences from this sample produce the same CDR3. J is TRBJ1-3 and V is TRBV2; D is perhaps TRBD1 (6 bases). The V gene lost 6 bases and the J gene lost 0 bases, with 9 bases spanning the gap. Looked up from germline, CDR1 is SNHLY and CDR2 is FYNNEI. The CDR3 is 14 residues long. The CDR3 sequence is CASRTGSSGNTIYF. As DNA, the CDR3 is TGTGCCAGCAGGACAGGATCCTCTGGAAACACCATATATTTT.

The V call is TRBV28, the J call TRBJ2-3; 11 bases line up with TRBD2. V gave up 3 bases and J gave up 4 bases; unmatched junction bases: 6. Germline V gene data show CDR1 as MDHEN and CDR2 as SYDVKM. The length of the CDR3 is 16 residues. In DNA form, the CDR3 reads TGTGCCAGCAGTTTTCTAGCGGGAGGAGTCTCAGATACGCAGTATTTT. This translates into CASSFLAGGVSDTQYF.

Here the CDR3 reads CASSTPGQGARSYGYTF. The DNA for the CDR3 is TGTGCCAGCAGCACTCCCGGACAGGGGGCGCGTTCCTATGGCTACACCTTC. The chain has TRBV28 and TRBJ1-2; 11 bases match TRBD1. The junction had 13 bases not matched to a gene; V was cut back by 6 bases and J by 4 bases. The CDR3 extends over 17 amino acids. Looked up from germline, CDR1 is MDHEN and CDR2 is SYDVKM.

CDR3: CASSVGAGGTTNEKLFF. CDR3 coding DNA: TGTGCCAGCAGCGTAGGCGCAGGGGGGACAACTAATGAAAAACTGTTTTTT. The chain is built from TRBV9 and TRBJ1-4; 7 bases match TRBD1. The trim removed 0 bases at V and 0 bases at J, leaving 5 bases unmatched. Per the germline V gene, CDR1 is SGDLS and CDR2 is YYNGEE. The CDR3 covers 17 residues.

The chain is built from TRBV7-2 and TRBJ1-5, with D perhaps matching TRBD1 (5 bases). V lost 3 bases and J lost 4, with 10 bases in between. Germline V gene sequence: CDR1 SGHTA, CDR2 FQGNSA. The CDR3 sequence is 14 residues long. CDR3 sequence reads: CASSFQGFNQPQHF. CDR3 sequence (DNA): TGTGCCAGCAGCTTCCAGGGATTTAATCAGCCCCAGCATTTT.

The genes are TRBV6-5 and TRBJ2-1; weak D call: TRBD2 (6 bases). This CDR3 contains 13 residues. Deletions cut 5 bases from V and 5 bases from J, with 10 bases between. CDR1 and CDR2 from the germline V gene are MNHEY and SVGAGI. The CDR3 nucleotides read TGTGCCAGCAGTAGCGGGCAAAACAATGAGCAGTTCTTC. Encoded protein: CASSSGQNNEQFF.

V gene TRBV28 combines with J gene TRBJ1-5, with 8 bases lining up with TRBD1. CDR1 MDHEN and CDR2 SYDVKM come from the germline V gene. This CDR3 is built from 15 residues. The trim removed 4 bases at V and 7 bases at J, leaving 9 bases unmatched. The CDR3 sequence: CASSSRTGWYQPQHF. CDR3 bases: TGTGCCAGCAGTTCGCGGACAGGGTGGTACCAGCCCCAGCATTTT.

Note on this clone: An end of the junction differs from the germline gene, which may be a read error. The J gene is TRBJ2-1, the V gene TRBV7-7; TRBD2 matches at 14 bases. The CDR3 covers 15 residues. CDR1 and CDR2 from the germline V gene are SSHAT and FNYEAQ (reference sequence). CDR3 loop: CASSPGLAGVSEQFF. CDR3 sequence (DNA): TGTGCTAGCAGCCCGGGACTAGCGGGAGTTAGTGAGCAGTTCTTC. Complete variable domain (other parts from reference TRBV7-7 and TRBJ2-1): GAGVSQSPRYKVTKRGQDVTLRCDPISSHATLYWYQQALGQGPEFLTYFNYEAQPDKSGLPSDRFSAERPEGSISTLTIQRTEQRDSAMYRCASSPGLAGVSEQFFGPGTRLTVL.

Here the CDR3 reads CASSPRRGSSYNEQFF. As DNA, the CDR3 is TGTGCCAGCAGCCCTCGACGGGGGAGCTCCTACAATGAGCAGTTCTTC. The chain combines TRBV11-2 with TRBJ2-1, with D maybe TRBD2 (6 bases). Looked up from germline, CDR1 is SGHAT and CDR2 is FQNNGV. Trimming removed 5 bases from V and 0 bases from J, with 14 bases in between. The CDR3 is 16 amino acids.

The chain couples TRBV28 to TRBJ1-1; 12 nucleotides line up with TRBD1. The V segment lost 1 base and the J segment 5 bases; nucleotides outside the gene matches: 5. Germline V gives CDR1 MDHEN, CDR2 SYDVKM. The CDR3 consists of 16 residues. CDR3 nucleotides: TGTGCCAGCAGTTTATCGGGGACAGGGGGCTGGACTGAAGCTTTCTTT. Protein sequence: CASSLSGTGGWTEAFF.

The chain recombines TRBV15 with TRBJ1-6; tentative D call: TRBD1 (6 bases). CDR1 LNHNV and CDR2 YYDKDF come from the germline V gene (reference sequence). CDR3 length: 16 amino acids. Trimming took 0 bases from V and 6 from J, leaving 12 bases between them. CDR3 DNA: TGTGCCACCAGCAGAGATCCGGGCAGGGGTAATTCACCCCTCCACTTT. Amino acid sequence: CATSRDPGRGNSPLHF.

The V call is TRBV5-6, the J call TRBJ1-4; a possible D gene is TRBD1 (6 bases). This CDR3 is built from 16 residues. V shed 0 bases and J shed 4 bases, with 13 bases lying between them. The germline CDR1 and CDR2 sequences are SGHDT and YYEEEE. CDR3 protein: CASSLGARTVNEKLFF. CDR3 DNA: TGTGCCAGCAGCTTGGGGGCCCGGACAGTTAATGAAAAACTGTTTTTT. Filled out from reference TRBV5-6 and TRBJ1-4, the complete variable domain reads DAGVTQSPTHLIKTRGQQVTLRCSPKSGHDTVSWYQQALGQGPQFIFQYYEEEERQRGNFPDRFSGHQFPNYSSELNVNALLLGDSALYLCASSLGARTVNEKLFFGSGTQLSVL.

DNA for the CDR3: TGTGCCAGCAGCCCTTTGGGGGGGGCGCGTCCCTACGAGCAGTACTTC. Protein: CASSPLGGARPYEQYF. The V gene is TRBV7-8, the J gene TRBJ2-7; perhaps TRBD2 as D (7 bases). The germline gives CDR1 SGHVS, CDR2 FQNEAQ. The CDR3 is 16 amino acids. Trimming left V 5 bases short and J 2 bases short, with 19 bases between.

CDR3 in DNA: TGTGCCAGCAGCCAAGCTGGACAGAACACTGAAGCTTTCTTT. It yields the protein CASSQAGQNTEAFF. This chain links TRBV4-2 with TRBJ1-1, with TRBD1 as a possible D gene (5 bases). The CDR3 contains 14 residues. Per germline, CDR1 LGHNA and CDR2 YNFKEQ. V was shortened by 1 base and J by 1 base, with 7 bases between the two germline ends.

This clone was counted a single time. CDR3 in DNA: TGTGCCGCGGGGACTTACGAGCAGTACTTC. This gives the protein CAAGTYEQYF. The chain is built from TRBV28 and TRBJ2-7; the D gene is possibly TRBD2 (6 bases). V was pared by 11 bases and J by 4 bases, with 9 bases between. Germline values: CDR1 MDHEN, CDR2 SYDVKM. This CDR3 spans 10 amino acids.

The chain is built from TRBV7-9 and TRBJ2-7; D is unresolved. The germline V gene has CDR1 SEHNR and CDR2 FQNEAQ (reference sequence). CDR3 length: 12 amino acids. The V end lost 2 bases, the J end lost 7 bases, and 9 bases lay between the germline ends. The CDR3 DNA is TGTGCCAGCAGCTTACCAGGTGGAGAGCAGTACTTC. Protein: CASSLPGGEQYF.

The genes are TRBV6-5 and TRBJ1-5; D possibly corresponds to TRBD1 (5 bases). This CDR3 is 14 amino acids long. The V gene's germline CDR1 is MNHEY and CDR2 SVGAGI. The ends were cut back, 7 bases at V and 3 bases at J, with 13 bases in the middle. The CDR3: CASKGALYNQPQHF. CDR3 nucleotide sequence: TGTGCCAGCAAAGGGGCCTTATACAATCAGCCCCAGCATTTT.

The chain joins TRBV7-9 to TRBJ1-5; D gene ambiguous. CDR3 length equals 13 residues. The germline V gene encodes CDR1 SEHNR and CDR2 FQNEAQ (reference sequence). Deletions cut 1 base from V and 4 bases from J, with 5 bases between. CDR3 in DNA: TGTGCCAGCAGCTTAGACGGGAATCAGCCCCAGCATTTT. Translating gives CASSLDGNQPQHF.

This clone has more than one count but fewer than ten. The chain joins TRBV7-2 to TRBJ1-2; a possible D gene is TRBD1 (6 bases). CDR1 is SGHTA and CDR2 is FQGNSA in the germline V gene. The V and J ends lost 1 base and 6 bases respectively, with 18 bases between them. The length of the CDR3 is 16 residues. The CDR3 bases are TGTGCCAGCAGCTTAGTCTCGCGTGTACAGGGTCATGGCTACACCTTC. This encodes CASSLVSRVQGHGYTF.

This sequence joins TRBV6-5 and TRBJ1-2; D remains ambiguous. The ends were cut back, 2 bases at V and 0 bases at J, with 10 bases in the middle. Germline V gene lookup returns CDR1 MNHEY and CDR2 SVGAGI. The CDR3 consists of 15 residues. The CDR3 region has the DNA TGTGCCAGCAGTTACCGCAGCGGTACTAACTATGGCTACACCTTC. Its protein is CASSYRSGTNYGYTF.

The rearrangement uses TRBV7-2 and TRBJ1-6; D is ambiguous. Germline V gene lookup returns CDR1 SGHTA and CDR2 FQGNSA. This CDR3 region has 15 residues. The ends were cut back, 5 bases at V and 2 bases at J, with 10 bases in the middle. CDR3 DNA sequence: TGTGCCAGCAGCCCTCAGGTTACCTATAATTCACCCCTCCACTTT. This encodes CASSPQVTYNSPLHF.

The J gene is TRBJ1-6, the V gene TRBV9, with a tentative D call TRBD1 (5 bases). CDR3 size: 15 residues. The germline V gene encodes CDR1 SGDLS and CDR2 YYNGEE. Trimming shortened V by 0 bases and J by 7 bases, and 11 bases separated the two germline ends. CDR3 amino acids: CASSVVGHLNSPLHF. CDR3 nucleotides: TGTGCCAGCAGCGTAGTCGGACACCTGAATTCACCCCTCCACTTT.